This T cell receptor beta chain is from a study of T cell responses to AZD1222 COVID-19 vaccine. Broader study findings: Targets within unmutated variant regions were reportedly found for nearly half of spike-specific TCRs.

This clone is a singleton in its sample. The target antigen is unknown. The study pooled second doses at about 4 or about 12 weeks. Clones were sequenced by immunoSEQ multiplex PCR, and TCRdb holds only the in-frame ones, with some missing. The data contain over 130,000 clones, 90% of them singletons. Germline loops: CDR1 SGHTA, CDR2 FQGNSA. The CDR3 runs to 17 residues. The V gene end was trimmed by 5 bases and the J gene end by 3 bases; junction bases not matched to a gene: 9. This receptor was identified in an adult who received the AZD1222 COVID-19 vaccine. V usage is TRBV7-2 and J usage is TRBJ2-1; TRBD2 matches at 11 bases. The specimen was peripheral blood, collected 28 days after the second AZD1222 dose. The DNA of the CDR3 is TGTGCCAGCAGCCCCACACTAGCGGGAGTTCTCTACAATGAGCAGTTCTTC. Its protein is CASSPTLAGVLYNEQFF.